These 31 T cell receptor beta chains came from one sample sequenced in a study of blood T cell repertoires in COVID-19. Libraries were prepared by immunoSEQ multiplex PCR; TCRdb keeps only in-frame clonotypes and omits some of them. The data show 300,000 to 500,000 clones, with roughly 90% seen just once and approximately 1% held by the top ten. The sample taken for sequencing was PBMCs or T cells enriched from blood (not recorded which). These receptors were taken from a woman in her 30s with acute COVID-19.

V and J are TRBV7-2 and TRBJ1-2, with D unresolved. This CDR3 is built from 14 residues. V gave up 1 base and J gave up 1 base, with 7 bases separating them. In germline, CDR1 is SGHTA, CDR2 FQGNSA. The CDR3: CASSLDRGNYGYTF. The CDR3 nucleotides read TGTGCCAGCAGCTTAGATCGGGGTAACTATGGCTACACCTTC.

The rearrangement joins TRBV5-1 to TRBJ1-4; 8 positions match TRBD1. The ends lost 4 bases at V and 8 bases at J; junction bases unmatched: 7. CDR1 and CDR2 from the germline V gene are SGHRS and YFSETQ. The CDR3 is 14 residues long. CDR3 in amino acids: CASSPTGVGEKLFF. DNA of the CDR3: TGCGCCAGCAGCCCGACAGGGGTAGGAGAAAAACTGTTTTTT.

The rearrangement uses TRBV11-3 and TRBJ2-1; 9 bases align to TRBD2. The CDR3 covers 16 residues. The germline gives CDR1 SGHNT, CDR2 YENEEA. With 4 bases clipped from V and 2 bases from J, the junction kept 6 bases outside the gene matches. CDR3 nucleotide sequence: TGTGCCAGCAGCTCCCATTCTAGCGGGGCCTACAATGAGCAGTTCTTC. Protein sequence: CASSSHSSGAYNEQFF. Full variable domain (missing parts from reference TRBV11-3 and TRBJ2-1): EAGVVQSPRYKIIEKKQPVAFWCNPISGHNTLYWYLQNLGQGPELLIRYENEEAVDDSQLPKDRFSAERLKGVDSTLKIQPAELGDSAVYLCASSSHSSGAYNEQFFGPGTRLTVL.

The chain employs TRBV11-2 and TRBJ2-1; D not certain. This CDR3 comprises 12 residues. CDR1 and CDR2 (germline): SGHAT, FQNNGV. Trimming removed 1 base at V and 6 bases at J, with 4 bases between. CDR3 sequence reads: CASSLGLNEQFF. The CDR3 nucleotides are TGTGCCAGCAGCTTAGGTCTCAATGAGCAGTTCTTC.

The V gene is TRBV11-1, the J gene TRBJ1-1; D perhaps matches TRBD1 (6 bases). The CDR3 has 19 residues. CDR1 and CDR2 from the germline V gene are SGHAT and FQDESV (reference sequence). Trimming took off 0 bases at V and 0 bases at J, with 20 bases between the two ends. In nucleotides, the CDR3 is TGTGCCAGCAGCTTAGCCCCCCTAAAACAGGGAGGGATGAACACTGAAGCTTTCTTT. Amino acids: CASSLAPLKQGGMNTEAFF.

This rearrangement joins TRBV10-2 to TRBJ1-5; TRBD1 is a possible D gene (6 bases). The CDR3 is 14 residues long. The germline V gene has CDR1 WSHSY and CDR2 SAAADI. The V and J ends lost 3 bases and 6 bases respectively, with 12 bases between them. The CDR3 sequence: CASSEGSGVQPQHF. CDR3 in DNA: TGCGCCAGCAGTGAAGGGTCAGGGGTTCAGCCCCAGCATTTT.

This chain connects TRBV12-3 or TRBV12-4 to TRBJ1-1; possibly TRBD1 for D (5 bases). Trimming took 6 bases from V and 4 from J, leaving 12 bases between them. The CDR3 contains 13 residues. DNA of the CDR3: TGTGCCAGCAGGTACAGGTGGGGCACTGAAGCTTTCTTT. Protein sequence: CASRYRWGTEAFF.

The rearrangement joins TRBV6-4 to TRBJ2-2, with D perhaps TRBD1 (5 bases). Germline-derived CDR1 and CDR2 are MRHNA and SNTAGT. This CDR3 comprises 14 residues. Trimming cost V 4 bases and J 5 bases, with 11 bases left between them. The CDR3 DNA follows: TGTGCCAGCAGTGCAGGGTCGGAAACCGGGGAGCTGTTTTTT. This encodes CASSAGSETGELFF.

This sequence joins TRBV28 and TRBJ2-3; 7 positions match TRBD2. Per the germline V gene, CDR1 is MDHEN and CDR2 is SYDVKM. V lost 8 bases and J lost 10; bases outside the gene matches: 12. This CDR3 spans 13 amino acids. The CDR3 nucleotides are TGTGCCAGCGGCGAAGGGAGGGAAACGGCGCAGTATTTT. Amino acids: CASGEGRETAQYF.

CDR3 sequence (DNA): TGTGCCAGCAGTGGGGGACTAGCGTCCCGTTTAGATACGCAGTATTTT. Encoded protein: CASSGGLASRLDTQYF. The rearrangement uses TRBV6-1 and TRBJ2-3, with 10 bases that match TRBD2. Germline CDR1 reads MNHNS; CDR2 reads SASEGT. CDR3 length equals 16 residues. V was pared by 4 bases and J by 5 bases, with 9 bases of the junction left unmatched.

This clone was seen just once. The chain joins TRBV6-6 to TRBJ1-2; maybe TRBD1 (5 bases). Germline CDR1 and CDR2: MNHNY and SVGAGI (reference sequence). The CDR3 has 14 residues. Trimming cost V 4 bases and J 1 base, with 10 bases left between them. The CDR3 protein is CASSWSGINYGYTF. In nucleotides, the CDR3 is TGTGCCAGCAGTTGGTCAGGGATTAACTATGGCTACACCTTC.

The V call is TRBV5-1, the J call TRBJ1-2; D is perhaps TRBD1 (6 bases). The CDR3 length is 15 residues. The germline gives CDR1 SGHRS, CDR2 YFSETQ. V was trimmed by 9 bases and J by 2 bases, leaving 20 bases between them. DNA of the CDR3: TGCGCCACCAGTCTGGGGGGGGCATCAAACTATGGCTACACCTTC. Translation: CATSLGGASNYGYTF.

The CDR3 DNA is TGTGCCAGCAGCTCCCAGGGACAGGCTTATAACTATGGCTACACCTTC. Its translation is CASSSQGQAYNYGYTF. The chain links TRBV5-6 to TRBJ1-2, with TRBD1 matching over 8 bases. The ends lost 3 bases at V and 1 base at J; junction bases unmatched: 8. This CDR3 contains 16 residues. Germline CDR1 SGHDT, CDR2 YYEEEE. Variable domain in full (rest from reference TRBV5-6 and TRBJ1-2): DAGVTQSPTHLIKTRGQQVTLRCSPKSGHDTVSWYQQALGQGPQFIFQYYEEEERQRGNFPDRFSGHQFPNYSSELNVNALLLGDSALYLCASSSQGQAYNYGYTFGSGTRLTVV.

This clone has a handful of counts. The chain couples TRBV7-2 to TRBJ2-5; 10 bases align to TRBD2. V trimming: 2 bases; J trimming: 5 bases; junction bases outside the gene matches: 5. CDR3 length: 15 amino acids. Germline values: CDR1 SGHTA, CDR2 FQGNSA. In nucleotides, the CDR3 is TGTGCCAGCAGCTTACGAGCGGGGGGGGTTGAGACCCAGTACTTC. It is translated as CASSLRAGGVETQYF.

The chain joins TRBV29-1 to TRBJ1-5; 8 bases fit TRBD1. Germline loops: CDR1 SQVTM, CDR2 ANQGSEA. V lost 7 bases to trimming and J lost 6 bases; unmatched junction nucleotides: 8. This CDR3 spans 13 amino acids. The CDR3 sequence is CSGSDRVGQPQHF. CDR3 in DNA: TGCAGCGGCTCGGACAGGGTTGGTCAGCCCCAGCATTTT.

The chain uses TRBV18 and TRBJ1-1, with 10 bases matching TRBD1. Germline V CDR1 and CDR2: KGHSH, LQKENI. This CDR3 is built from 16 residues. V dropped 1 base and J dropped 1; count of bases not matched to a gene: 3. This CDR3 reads CASSPLGTGANTEAFF. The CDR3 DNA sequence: TGTGCCAGCTCACCACTCGGGACAGGGGCGAACACTGAAGCTTTCTTT. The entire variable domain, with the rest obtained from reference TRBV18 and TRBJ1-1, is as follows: NAGVMQNPRHLVRRRGQEARLRCSPMKGHSHVYWYRQLPEEGLKFMVYLQKENIIDESGMPKERFSAEFPKEGPSILRIQQVVRGDSAAYFCASSPLGTGANTEAFFGQGTRLTVV.

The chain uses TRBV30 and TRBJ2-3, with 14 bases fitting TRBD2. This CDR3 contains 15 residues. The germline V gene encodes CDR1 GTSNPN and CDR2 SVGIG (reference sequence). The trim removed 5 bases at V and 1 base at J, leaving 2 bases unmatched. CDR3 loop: CAWVGLAGGTDTQYF. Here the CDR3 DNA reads TGTGCCTGGGTGGGACTAGCGGGGGGCACAGATACGCAGTATTTT. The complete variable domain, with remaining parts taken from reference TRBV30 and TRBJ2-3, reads SQTIHQWPATLVQPVGSPLSLECTVEGTSNPNLYWYRQAAGRGLQLLFYSVGIGQISSEVPQNLSASRPQDRQFILSSKKLLLSDSGFYLCAWVGLAGGTDTQYFGPGTRLTVL.

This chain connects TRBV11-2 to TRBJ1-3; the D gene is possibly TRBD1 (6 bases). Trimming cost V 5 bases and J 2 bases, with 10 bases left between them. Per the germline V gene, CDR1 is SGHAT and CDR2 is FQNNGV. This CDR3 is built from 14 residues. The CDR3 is CASSAQGPGNTIYF. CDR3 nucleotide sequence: TGTGCCAGCAGCGCACAGGGACCTGGAAACACCATATATTTT.

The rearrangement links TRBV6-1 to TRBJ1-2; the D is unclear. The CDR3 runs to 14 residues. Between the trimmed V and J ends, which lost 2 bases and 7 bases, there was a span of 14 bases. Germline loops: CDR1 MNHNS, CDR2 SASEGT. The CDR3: CASSEPNLAGGYTF. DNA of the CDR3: TGTGCCAGCAGTGAACCCAACCTTGCGGGTGGCTACACCTTC.

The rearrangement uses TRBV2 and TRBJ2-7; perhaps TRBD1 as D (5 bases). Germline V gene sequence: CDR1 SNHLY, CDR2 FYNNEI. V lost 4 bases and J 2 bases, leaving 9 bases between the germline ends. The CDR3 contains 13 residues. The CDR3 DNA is TGTGCCAGCAGTGGGACAAGTCCCTACGAGCAGTACTTC. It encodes CASSGTSPYEQYF.

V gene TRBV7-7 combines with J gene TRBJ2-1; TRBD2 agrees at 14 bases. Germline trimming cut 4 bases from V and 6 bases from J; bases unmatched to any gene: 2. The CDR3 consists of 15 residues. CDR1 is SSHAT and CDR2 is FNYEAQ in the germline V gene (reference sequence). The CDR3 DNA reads TGTGCCAGCAGCTCCGGACTAGCGGGGGGCAATGAGCAGTTCTTC. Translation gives CASSSGLAGGNEQFF.

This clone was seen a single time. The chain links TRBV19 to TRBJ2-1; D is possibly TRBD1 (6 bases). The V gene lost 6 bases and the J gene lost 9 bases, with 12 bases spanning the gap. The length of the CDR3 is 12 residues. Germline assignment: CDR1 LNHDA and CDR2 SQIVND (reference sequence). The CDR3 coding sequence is TGTGCCAGTAGAATACAGGGTTCTGAGCAGTTCTTC. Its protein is CASRIQGSEQFF.

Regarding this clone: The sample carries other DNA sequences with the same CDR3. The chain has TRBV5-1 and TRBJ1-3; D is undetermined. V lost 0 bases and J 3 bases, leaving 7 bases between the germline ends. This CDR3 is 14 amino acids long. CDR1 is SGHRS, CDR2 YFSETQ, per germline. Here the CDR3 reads CASSLGGDGNTIYF. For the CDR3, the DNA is TGCGCCAGCAGCTTGGGAGGAGATGGAAACACCATATATTTT.

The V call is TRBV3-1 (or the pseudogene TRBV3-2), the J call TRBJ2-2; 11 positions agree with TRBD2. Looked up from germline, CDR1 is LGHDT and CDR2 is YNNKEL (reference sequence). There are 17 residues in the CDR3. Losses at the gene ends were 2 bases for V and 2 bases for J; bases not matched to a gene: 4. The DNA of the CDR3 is TGTGCCAGCAGCCAAACCACTAGCGGGGGAAACACCGGGGAGCTGTTTTTT. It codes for CASSQTTSGGNTGELFF.

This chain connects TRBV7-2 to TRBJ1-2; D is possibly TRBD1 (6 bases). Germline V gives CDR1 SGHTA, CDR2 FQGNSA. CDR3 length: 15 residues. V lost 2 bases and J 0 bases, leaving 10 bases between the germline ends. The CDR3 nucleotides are TGTGCCAGCAGCTTACGAGGGGGATCTAACTATGGCTACACCTTC. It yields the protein CASSLRGGSNYGYTF.

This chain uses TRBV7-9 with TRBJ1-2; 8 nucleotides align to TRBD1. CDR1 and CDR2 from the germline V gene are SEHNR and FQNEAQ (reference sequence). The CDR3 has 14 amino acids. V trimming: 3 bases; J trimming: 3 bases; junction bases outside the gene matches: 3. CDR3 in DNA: TGTGCCAGCAGCTTGAACAGGGGGGACTATGGCTACACCTTC. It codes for CASSLNRGDYGYTF.

The CDR3 is CASSMGQGGYGYTF. DNA for the CDR3: TGTGCCAGTAGTATGGGACAGGGGGGCTATGGCTACACCTTC. The chain combines TRBV19 with TRBJ1-2, with 11 bases identical to TRBD1. CDR3 length: 14 residues. V shed 3 bases and J 4 bases; nucleotides not matched to a gene: 1. Germline V gene data show CDR1 as LNHDA and CDR2 as SQIVND (reference sequence).

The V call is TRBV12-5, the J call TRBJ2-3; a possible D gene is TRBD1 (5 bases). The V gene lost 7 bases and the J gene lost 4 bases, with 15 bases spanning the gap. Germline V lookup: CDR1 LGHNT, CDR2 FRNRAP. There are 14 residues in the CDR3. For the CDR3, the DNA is TGTGCTAGTGCGGGCCAGGGTTTTGCAGATACGCAGTATTTT. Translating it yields CASAGQGFADTQYF.

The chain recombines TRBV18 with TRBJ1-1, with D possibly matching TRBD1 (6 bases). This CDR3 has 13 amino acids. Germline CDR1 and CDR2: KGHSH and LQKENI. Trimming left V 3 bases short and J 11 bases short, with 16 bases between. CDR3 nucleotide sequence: TGTGCCAGCTCACCCCCCGTGGGGGCAATGGCTTTCTTT. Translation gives CASSPPVGAMAFF.

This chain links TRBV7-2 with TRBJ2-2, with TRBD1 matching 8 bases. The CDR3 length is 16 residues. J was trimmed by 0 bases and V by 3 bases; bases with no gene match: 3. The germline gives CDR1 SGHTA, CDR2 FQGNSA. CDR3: CASSFQGASNTGELFF. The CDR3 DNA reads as TGTGCCAGCAGCTTTCAGGGGGCTTCGAACACCGGGGAGCTGTTTTTT.

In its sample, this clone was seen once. CDR3 nucleotides: TGTGCTAGTGGTTTCTGGTACGAGGCCGGGGAGCTGTTTTTT. It is translated as CASGFWYEAGELFF. This chain connects TRBV12-5 to TRBJ2-2; D is uncertain. The CDR3 contains 14 residues. Trimming took 3 bases from V and 6 from J, leaving 11 bases between them. The germline gives CDR1 LGHNT, CDR2 FRNRAP.